One and the same sample provided the 2 T cell receptor beta chains below, sequenced in a study of T cell repertoires in cytomegalovirus infection. The antigens of these receptors remain unknown. TCRdb independently ran MiXCR on the reads; one entry per CDR3 protein. Here the sample spans about 920,000 distinct CDR3 sequences, roughly 31% being singletons. Sequences were derived from cultured CD8+ T cells from PBMCs, sampled from culture after CMV antigen stimulation. The source of these receptors is a human donor in good health (CMV status not recorded). Some clones in this sample may be carry-over from other donors' samples.

The chain uses TRBV7-9 and TRBJ2-1; D gene ambiguous. This CDR3 region has 16 residues. The ends were cut back, 5 bases at V and 2 bases at J, with 16 bases in the middle. CDR1 and CDR2 from the germline V gene are SEHNR and FQNEAQ (reference sequence). CDR3 residues: CASSPSSRAPYNEQFF. CDR3 DNA sequence: TGTGCCAGCAGCCCGTCTAGTAGGGCGCCCTACAATGAGCAGTTCTTC.

This clonotype was observed a handful of times. The V call is TRBV20-1, the J call TRBJ2-1; 9 positions agree with TRBD2. This CDR3 comprises 12 residues. Germline trimming cut 5 bases from V and 10 bases from J; bases unmatched to any gene: 6. Germline lookup yields CDR1 DFQATT and CDR2 SNEGSKA (reference sequence). DNA for the CDR3: TGCAGTGCTCGGGGACTAGCCGGGGAGCAGTTCTTC. As protein: CSARGLAGEQFF.